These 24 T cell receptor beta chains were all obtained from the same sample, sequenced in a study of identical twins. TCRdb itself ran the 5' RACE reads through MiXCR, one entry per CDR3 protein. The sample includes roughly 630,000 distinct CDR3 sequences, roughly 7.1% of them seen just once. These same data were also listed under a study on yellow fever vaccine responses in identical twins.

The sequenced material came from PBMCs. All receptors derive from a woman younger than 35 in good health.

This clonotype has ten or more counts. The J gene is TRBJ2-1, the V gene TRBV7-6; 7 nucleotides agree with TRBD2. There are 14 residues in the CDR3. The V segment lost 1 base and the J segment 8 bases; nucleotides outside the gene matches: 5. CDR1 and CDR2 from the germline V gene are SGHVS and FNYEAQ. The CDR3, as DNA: TGTGCCAGCAGCTTAGGGCGGGAGAAGTATGAGCAGTTCTTC. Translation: CASSLGREKYEQFF.

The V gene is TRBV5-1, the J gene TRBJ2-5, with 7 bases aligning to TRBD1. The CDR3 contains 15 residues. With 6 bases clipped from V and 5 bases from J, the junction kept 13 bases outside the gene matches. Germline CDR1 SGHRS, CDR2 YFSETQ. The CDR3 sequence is CASKYRGPQVETQYF. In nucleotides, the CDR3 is TGCGCCAGCAAGTACAGGGGCCCTCAAGTGGAGACCCAGTACTTC.

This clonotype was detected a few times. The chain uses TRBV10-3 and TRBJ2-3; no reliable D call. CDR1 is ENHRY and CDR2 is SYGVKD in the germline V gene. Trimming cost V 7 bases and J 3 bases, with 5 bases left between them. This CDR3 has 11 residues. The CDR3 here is CAITNTDTQYF. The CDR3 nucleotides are TGTGCCATCACCAATACAGATACGCAGTATTTT.

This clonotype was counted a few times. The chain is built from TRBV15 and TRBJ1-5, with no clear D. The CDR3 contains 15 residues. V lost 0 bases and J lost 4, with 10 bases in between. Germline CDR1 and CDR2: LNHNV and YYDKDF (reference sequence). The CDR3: CATSRDPQANQPQHF. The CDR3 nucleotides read TGTGCCACCAGCAGAGATCCCCAAGCAAATCAGCCCCAGCATTTT. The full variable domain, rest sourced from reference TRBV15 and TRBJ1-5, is DAMVIQNPRYQVTQFGKPVTLSCSQTLNHNVMYWYQQKSSQAPKLLFHYYDKDFNNEADTPDNFQSRRPNTSFCFLDIRSPGLGDTAMYLCATSRDPQANQPQHFGDGTRLSIL.

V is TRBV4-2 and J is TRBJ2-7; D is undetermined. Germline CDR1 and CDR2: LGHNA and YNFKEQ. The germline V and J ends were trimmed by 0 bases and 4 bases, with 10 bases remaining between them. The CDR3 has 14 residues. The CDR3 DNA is TGTGCCAGCAGCCAAGATTCGGGCCCGTACGAGCAGTACTTC. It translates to CASSQDSGPYEQYF.

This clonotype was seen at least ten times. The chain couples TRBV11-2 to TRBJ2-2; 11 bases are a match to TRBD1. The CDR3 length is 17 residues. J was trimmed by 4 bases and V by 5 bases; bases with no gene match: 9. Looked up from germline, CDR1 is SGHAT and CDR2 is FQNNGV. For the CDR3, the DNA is TGTGCCAGCAGCAACAGACTGGGGACAGGGGGCACCGGGGAGCTGTTTTTT. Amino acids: CASSNRLGTGGTGELFF.

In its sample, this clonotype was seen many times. The CDR3 reads CASPKPGQGFTEAFF. CDR3 nucleotides: TGTGCCAGCCCGAAACCGGGACAGGGCTTCACTGAAGCTTTCTTT. The J gene is TRBJ1-1, the V gene TRBV12-3 or TRBV12-4; 9 positions agree with TRBD1. The CDR3 totals 15 residues. Germline trimming cut 8 bases from V and 4 bases from J; bases unmatched to any gene: 11.

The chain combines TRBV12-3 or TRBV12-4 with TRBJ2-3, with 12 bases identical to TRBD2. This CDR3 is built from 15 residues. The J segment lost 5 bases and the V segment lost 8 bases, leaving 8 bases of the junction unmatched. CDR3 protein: CASRKTSGRGDTQYF. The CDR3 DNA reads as TGTGCCAGCCGTAAGACTAGCGGGAGAGGAGATACGCAGTATTTT.

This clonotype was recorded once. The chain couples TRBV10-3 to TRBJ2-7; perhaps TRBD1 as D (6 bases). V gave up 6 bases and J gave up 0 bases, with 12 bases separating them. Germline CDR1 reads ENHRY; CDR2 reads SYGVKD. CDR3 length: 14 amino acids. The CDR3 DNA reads TGTGCCATCAGGGACCGGGACAACTCCTACGAGCAGTACTTC. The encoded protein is CAIRDRDNSYEQYF.

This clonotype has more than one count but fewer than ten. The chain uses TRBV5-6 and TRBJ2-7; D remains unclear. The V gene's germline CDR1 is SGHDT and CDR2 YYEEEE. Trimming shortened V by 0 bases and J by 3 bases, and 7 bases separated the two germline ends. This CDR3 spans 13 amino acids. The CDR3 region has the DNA TGTGCCAGCAGCTTGGCGCCAGACTACGAGCAGTACGTC. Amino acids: CASSLAPDYEQYV.

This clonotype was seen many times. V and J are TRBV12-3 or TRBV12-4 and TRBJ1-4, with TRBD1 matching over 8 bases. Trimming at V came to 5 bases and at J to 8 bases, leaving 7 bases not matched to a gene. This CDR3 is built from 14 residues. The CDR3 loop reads CASSRTGSREKLFF. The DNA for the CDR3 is TGTGCCAGCAGTCGGACAGGGAGTCGGGAAAAACTGTTTTTT.

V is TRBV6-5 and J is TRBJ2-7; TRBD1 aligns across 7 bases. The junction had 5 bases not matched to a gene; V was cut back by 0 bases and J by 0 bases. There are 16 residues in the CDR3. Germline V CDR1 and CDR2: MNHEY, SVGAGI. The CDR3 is CASSYSIGGSSYEQYF. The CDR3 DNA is TGTGCCAGCAGTTACTCGATAGGGGGCTCCTCCTACGAGCAGTACTTC.

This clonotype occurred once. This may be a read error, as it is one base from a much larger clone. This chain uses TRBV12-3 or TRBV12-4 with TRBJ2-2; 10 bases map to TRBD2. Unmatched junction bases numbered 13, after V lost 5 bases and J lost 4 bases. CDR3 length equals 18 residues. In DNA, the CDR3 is TGTGCCAGCAGTCAAGGACTAGCGGTGGGGCTAGGCACCGGGGAGCTGTTTTTT. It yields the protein CASSQGLAVGLGTGELFF.

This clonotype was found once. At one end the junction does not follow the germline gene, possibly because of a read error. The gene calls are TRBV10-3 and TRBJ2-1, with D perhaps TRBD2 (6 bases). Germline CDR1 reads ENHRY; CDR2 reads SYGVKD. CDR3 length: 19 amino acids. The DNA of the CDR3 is TGTGCTATCAGTGAGTCGAAGGGACCGTCACGGAGGGCCGTCAATGAGCAGTTCTTC. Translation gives CAISESKGPSRRAVNEQFF.

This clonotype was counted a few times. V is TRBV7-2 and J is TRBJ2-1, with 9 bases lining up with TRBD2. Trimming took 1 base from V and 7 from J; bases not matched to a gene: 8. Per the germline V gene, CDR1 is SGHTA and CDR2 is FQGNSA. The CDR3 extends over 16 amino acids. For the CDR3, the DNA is TGTGCCAGCAGCTTAGGGGGGACTAGCTGGATGAATGAGCAGTTCTTC. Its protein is CASSLGGTSWMNEQFF.

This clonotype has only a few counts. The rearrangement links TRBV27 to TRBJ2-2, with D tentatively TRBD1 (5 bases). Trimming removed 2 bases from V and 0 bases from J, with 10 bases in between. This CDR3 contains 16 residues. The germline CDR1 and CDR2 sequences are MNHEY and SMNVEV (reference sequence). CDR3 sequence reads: CASSLGQYANTGELFF. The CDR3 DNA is TGTGCCAGCAGTTTAGGACAATACGCGAACACCGGGGAGCTGTTTTTT.

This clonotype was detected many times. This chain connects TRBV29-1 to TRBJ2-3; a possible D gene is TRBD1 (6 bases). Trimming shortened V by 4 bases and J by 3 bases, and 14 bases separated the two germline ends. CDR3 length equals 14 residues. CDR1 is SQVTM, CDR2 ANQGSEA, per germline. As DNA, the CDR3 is TGCAGCGTTGGTCAGGGGCGAGGTACAGATACGCAGTATTTT. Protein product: CSVGQGRGTDTQYF.

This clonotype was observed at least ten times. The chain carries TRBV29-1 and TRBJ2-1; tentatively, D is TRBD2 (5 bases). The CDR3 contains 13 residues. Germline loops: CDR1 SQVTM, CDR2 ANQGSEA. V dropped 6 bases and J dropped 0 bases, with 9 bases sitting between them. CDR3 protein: CSVGGTSYNEQFF. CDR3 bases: TGCAGCGTAGGAGGCACCTCCTACAATGAGCAGTTCTTC.

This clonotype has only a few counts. The CDR3 sequence: CASSDRGHEQFF. The CDR3 DNA sequence: TGTGCCAGCAGCGACAGGGGTCATGAGCAGTTCTTC. V is TRBV6-5 and J is TRBJ2-1; 8 positions match TRBD1. V lost 6 bases, J lost 8 bases, and 3 bases stayed unmatched. This CDR3 region has 12 residues. CDR1 is MNHEY, CDR2 SVGAGI, per germline.

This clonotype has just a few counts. CDR3 DNA sequence: TGCGCCAGCAGCTTAGGACAGGGATGGAGGCAAGAGACCCAGTACTTC. Its protein is CASSLGQGWRQETQYF. The J gene is TRBJ2-5, the V gene TRBV5-1; 8 nucleotides align to TRBD1. The CDR3 contains 16 residues. Germline V CDR1 and CDR2: SGHRS, YFSETQ. Unmatched junction bases numbered 8, after V lost 2 bases and J lost 2 bases.

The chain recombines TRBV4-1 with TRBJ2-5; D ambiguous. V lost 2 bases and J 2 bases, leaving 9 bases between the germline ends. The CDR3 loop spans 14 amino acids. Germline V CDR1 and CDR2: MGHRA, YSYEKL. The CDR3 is CASSQLRLQETQYF. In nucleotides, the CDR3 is TGCGCCAGCAGCCAATTGCGACTGCAAGAGACCCAGTACTTC.

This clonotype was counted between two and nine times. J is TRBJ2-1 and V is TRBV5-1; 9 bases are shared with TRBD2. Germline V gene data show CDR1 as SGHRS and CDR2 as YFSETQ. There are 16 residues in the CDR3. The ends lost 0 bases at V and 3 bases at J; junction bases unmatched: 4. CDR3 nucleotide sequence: TGCGCCAGCAGCTTGGTTAGCGGGAGTTTCTACAATGAGCAGTTCTTC. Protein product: CASSLVSGSFYNEQFF.

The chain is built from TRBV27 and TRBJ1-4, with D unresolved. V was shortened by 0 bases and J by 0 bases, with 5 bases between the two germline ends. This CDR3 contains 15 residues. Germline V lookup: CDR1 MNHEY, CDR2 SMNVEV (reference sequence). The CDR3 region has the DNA TGTGCCAGCAGTTTATCGGCAGCAACTAATGAAAAACTGTTTTTT. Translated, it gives CASSLSAATNEKLFF. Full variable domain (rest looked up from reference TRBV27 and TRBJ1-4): EAQVTQNPRYLITVTGKKLTVTCSQNMNHEYMSWYRQDPGLGLRQIYYSMNVEVTDKGDVPEGYKVSRKEKRNFPLILESPSPNQTSLYFCASSLSAATNEKLFFGSGTQLSVL.

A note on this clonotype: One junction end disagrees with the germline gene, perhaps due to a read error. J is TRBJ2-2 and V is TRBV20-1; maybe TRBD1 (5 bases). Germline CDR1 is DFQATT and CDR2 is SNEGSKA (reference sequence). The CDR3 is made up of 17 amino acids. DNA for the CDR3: TGCTGTGCTAGAGTGGGGCCCCCGCTTTTTGACACCGGGGAGCTGTTTTTT. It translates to CCARVGPPLFDTGELFF.